A single sample gave rise to the 2 T cell receptor beta chains below, sequenced in a study of shared clonotypes between healthy human individuals. The method was immunoSEQ multiplex PCR; TCRdb's version includes in-frame clones alone and lacks a portion of them. The table lists a few million clones, roughly 93% of them singletons. The sample consisted of naive CD4+ T cells from PBMCs. Subset in this sample: CD45RA+ positively selected. These receptors were obtained from a man between 18 and 35 years old in good health. Some clones in this sample may be carry-over from other donors' samples.

The chain joins TRBV4-2 to TRBJ1-5; 9 nucleotides match TRBD1. Trimming took 1 base from V and 7 from J; bases not matched to a gene: 8. CDR3 size: 16 residues. Germline values: CDR1 LGHNA, CDR2 YNFKEQ. For the CDR3, the DNA is TGTGCCAGCAGCCAAGGGACAGGGGCCCAGGGGCAGCCCCAGCATTTT. The encoded protein is CASSQGTGAQGQPQHF.

The rearrangement uses TRBV7-3 and TRBJ2-1, with D perhaps matching TRBD1 (6 bases). The germline V gene encodes CDR1 SGHTA and CDR2 FQGTGA. Trimming stripped 5 bases from V and 7 bases from J, with 9 bases between. The CDR3 totals 12 residues. The CDR3 DNA sequence: TGTGCCAGCAGCCCTGACAGGAATGAGCAGTTCTTC. Amino acid sequence: CASSPDRNEQFF.